This T cell receptor beta chain was identified during a study of cytotoxic CD8 clonotypes in ibrutinib-treated CLL. Sequencing was performed with immunoSEQ multiplex PCR; in TCRdb, only in-frame clones are kept and a portion is missing. Of hundreds of thousands of clones in the sample, about 75% were seen once. General observations from the study: Sampling of sustained-remission and progressing patients occurred at differing times.

Regarding this clone: Its cognate antigen is unknown.

The clonotype originates from a human donor with chronic lymphocytic leukemia. Sequencing was performed on PBMCs, taken after 12 months of ibrutinib treatment.

CDR3 amino acids: CASSLTGIGNQPQHF. In DNA, the CDR3 is TGTGCCAGCTCCCTAACAGGGATCGGCAATCAGCCCCAGCATTTT. The chain joins TRBV18 to TRBJ1-5; possibly TRBD1 for D (6 bases). V lost 6 bases and J lost 2, with 14 bases in between. Per germline, CDR1 KGHSH and CDR2 LQKENI. This CDR3 spans 15 amino acids.